Listed below are T cell receptor beta chains from one sample, sequenced in a study of cytomegalovirus exposure and HLA in healthy donors. Sequenced by immunoSEQ multiplex PCR; TCRdb stores in-frame clones only, minus some. The sample comprises about 180,000 clones, over 70% of which are singletons, and 3.5% to 4.5% rests with the top ten. The sequenced sample was PBMCs. All receptors come from a woman in her fifties or sixties in good health and CMV-seropositive. Both conserved end residues are trimmed from each CDR3.

TRBJ2-3,TRBV5-1,ASSLGLAQVGDTQY
TRBJ2-2,TRBV7-3,ASSLMGAGVSGELF
TRBJ2-5,TRBV13,ASREGRGGYQETQY
TRBJ1-5,TRBV28,ASSLHRVSNQPQH
TRBJ1-1,TRBV5-1,ASSPNYLANTEAF
TRBJ2-3,TRBV4-2,ASSKPGGAGGFVDTQY
TRBJ1-2,TRBV27,ASSPGQGIGYT
TRBJ1-1,TRBV4-2,ASSQDPGSEAF
TRBJ1-3,TRBV19,ASSIRSVSSGNTIY
TRBJ1-2,TRBV30,AWSVGLLTNYGYT
TRBJ1-3,TRBV18,ASSPTGQGSGNTIY
TRBJ2-3,TRBV6-1,ASASRGYTDTQY
TRBJ1-5,TRBV2,ASSPNSDQPQH
TRBJ2-7,TRBV5-4,ASSSSGGRSYEQY
TRBJ2-1,TRBV11-2,ASSLDQAGFYNEQF
TRBJ2-2,TRBV19,ASSIGYRGGNTGELF
TRBJ2-7,TRBV27,ASSHTLGREQY
TRBJ2-3,TRBV7-2,ASSSAGTSGSGTSTDTQY
TRBJ2-1,TRBV28,ASSFFPTTLNEQF
TRBJ2-1,TRBV28,ASSPSGSFDEQF
TRBJ1-1,TRBV7-3,ASSLRGSGLNTEAF
TRBJ2-7,TRBV27,ASSTRDRGLHEQY
TRBJ2-1,TRBV29-1,SVLSRWAGGEQF
TRBJ2-1,TRBV5-1,ASSPGTSGEQF
TRBJ1-6,TRBV5-4,ASSSGGAGSPLH